The clone carrying this T cell receptor beta chain was detected many times. The record originates from a study of identical twins. A universal primer site came from template switching; cDNA carried unique molecular identifiers. TCRdb independently ran MiXCR on the 5' RACE reads; one entry per CDR3 protein. The sample consists of 1.5 million to 2 million distinct CDR3 sequences, about 32% of them appearing once. The source material was cord blood. The clonotype was recovered from a newborn girl in good health.

The CDR3 spells CASSYSTDEQFF. In DNA, the CDR3 is TGTGCCAGCAGTTACTCGACCGATGAGCAGTTCTTC. The V call is TRBV6-2 or TRBV6-3, the J call TRBJ2-1; no firm D call. The CDR3 is made up of 12 amino acids. The V end lost 0 bases, the J end lost 8 bases, and 5 bases lay between the germline ends. Germline loops: CDR1 MNHEY, CDR2 SVGEGT.